This T cell receptor (beta chain) was profiled in a study of cytomegalovirus exposure and HLA in healthy donors. Findings and limits, study-wide: Earlier results showed most TCR beta V segments being productive about 87% or about 30% of the time. When analyzed later, a missense DCLRE1C variant was found to be linked to TCR beta V- and J-gene trimming. HLA-A and HLA-B allele assignments for most subjects were reportedly predicted accurately using TCR beta sequences.

Germline V gene sequence: CDR1 MNHEY, CDR2 SVGAGI. The CDR3 extends over 14 amino acids. Trimming at V came to 6 bases and at J to 7 bases, leaving 10 bases not matched to a gene. In the case of this clone: Its antigen remains unidentified.

PCR employed 60 Vbeta and 13 Jbeta primers. Sequenced by immunoSEQ multiplex PCR; TCRdb stores in-frame clones only, minus some. In the table there are about 130,000 clones, about four fifths of which are singletons. The source material was PBMCs. The chain combines TRBV6-5 with TRBJ1-1, with 8 bases matching TRBD1. The source is a woman in her thirties or forties in good health and CMV-seronegative. CDR3 protein: CASSLTGGTGEAFF. The CDR3, as DNA: TGTGCCAGCAGCCTTACAGGCGGGACAGGTGAAGCTTTCTTT.